Reported below is one TCR beta chain. Its matching antigen is unknown. This entry comes from a study of cytomegalovirus exposure and HLA in healthy donors. Study-wide background: The early release's HLA-typed donors yielded 65 million to 85 million unique TCRs.

Study-wide points: One later analysis reportedly identified an Asian-associated ancestry cluster that showed fewer N-insertions than the roughly 600-donor mean. For TCR beta chains, V- and J-gene trimming was later linked to a missense DCLRE1C variant.

J was trimmed by 1 base and V by 3 bases; bases with no gene match: 4. CDR1 and CDR2 (germline): MRHNA, SNTAGT. The CDR3 totals 16 residues. It was with 60 Vbeta and 13 Jbeta primers that the PCR ran. Libraries were prepared by immunoSEQ multiplex PCR; TCRdb keeps only in-frame clonotypes and omits some of them. The sample gives 110,000 or so clones, 67% of which show up once; roughly 8.3% is in the top ten. Sequenced material: PBMCs. This rearrangement joins TRBV6-4 to TRBJ2-3; the match to TRBD2 covers 10 bases. This sequence was found in a man aged 18 to 29 in good health and CMV-seropositive. CDR3 nucleotides: TGTGCCAGCAGTGAGAGGAGCGGGGGGGGCACAGATACGCAGTATTTT. Its protein product is CASSERSGGGTDTQYF.